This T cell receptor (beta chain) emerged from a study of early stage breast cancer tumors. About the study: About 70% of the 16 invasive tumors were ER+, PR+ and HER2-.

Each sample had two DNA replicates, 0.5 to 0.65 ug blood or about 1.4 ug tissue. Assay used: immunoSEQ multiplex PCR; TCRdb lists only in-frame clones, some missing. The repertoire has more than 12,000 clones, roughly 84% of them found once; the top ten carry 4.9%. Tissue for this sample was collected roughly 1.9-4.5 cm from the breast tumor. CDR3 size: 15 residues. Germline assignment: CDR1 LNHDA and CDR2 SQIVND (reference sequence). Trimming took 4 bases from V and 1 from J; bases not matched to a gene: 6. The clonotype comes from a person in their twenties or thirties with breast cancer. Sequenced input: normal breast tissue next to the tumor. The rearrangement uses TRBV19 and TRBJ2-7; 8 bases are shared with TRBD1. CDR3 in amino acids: CASSSGQGASYEQYF. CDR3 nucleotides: TGTGCCAGTAGTAGTGGACAGGGTGCATCCTACGAGCAGTACTTC. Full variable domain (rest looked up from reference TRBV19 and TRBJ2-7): DGGITQSPKYLFRKEGQNVTLSCEQNLNHDAMYWYRQDPGQGLRLIYYSQIVNDFQKGDIAEGYSVSREKKESFPLTVTSAQKNPTAFYLCASSSGQGASYEQYFGPGTRLTVT.